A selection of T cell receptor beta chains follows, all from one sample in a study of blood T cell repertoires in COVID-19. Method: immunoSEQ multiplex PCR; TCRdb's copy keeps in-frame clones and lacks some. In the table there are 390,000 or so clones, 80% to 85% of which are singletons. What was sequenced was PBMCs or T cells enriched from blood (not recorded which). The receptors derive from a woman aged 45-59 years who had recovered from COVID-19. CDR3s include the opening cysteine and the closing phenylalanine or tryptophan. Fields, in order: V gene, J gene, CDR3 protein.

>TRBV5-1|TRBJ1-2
CASSNGQGGYGYTF
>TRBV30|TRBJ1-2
CAWSVMTGINYGYTF
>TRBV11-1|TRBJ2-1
CASTPIGESEQFF
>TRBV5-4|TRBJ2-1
CASSPRLAGGSYNEQFF
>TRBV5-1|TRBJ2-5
CASSYNPPGAPQETQYF
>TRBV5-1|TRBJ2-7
CASSLALGRVISEQYF
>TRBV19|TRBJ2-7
CASSINRGYEQYF
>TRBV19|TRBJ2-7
CASSIASGSPYEQYF
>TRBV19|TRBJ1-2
CASSITFWEQPTTNGYTF
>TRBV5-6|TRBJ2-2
CASRLGRAGELFF
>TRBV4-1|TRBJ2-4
CASSTGGNAKNIQYF
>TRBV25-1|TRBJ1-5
CASQGVGSNQPQHF
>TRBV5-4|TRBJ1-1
CASSLVSWAGGTEAFF
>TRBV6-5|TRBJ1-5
CASSSLDSSNQPQHF
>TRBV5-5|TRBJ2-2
CASTPGQGNTGELFF
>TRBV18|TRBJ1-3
CASSPTTWSGNTIYF
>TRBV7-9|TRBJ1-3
CASSPGTEGNTIYF
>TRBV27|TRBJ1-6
CALRISRGAMDNSPLHF
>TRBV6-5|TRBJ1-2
CASSTGMGNYGYTF
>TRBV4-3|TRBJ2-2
CASSQDQEGGELFF
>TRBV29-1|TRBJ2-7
CSARRGVASYEQYF
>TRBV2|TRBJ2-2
CASKGQGTNTGELFF
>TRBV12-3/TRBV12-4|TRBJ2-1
CASRGLAHNEQFF
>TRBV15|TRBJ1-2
CATSRVGEGANYGYTF
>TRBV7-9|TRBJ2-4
CASSLATGYLAKNIQYF
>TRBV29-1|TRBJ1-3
CSVEEQVSGNTIYF
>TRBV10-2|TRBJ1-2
CASSGDRYYGYTF
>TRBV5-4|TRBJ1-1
CASGEGPPVLNTEAFF
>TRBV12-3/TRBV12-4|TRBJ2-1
CASSLLTHNEQFF
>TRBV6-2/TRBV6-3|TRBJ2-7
CASSPMAGGTYEQYF
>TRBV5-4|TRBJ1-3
CASSRGQNSGNTIYF
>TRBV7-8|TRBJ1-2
CASSYTTGGIANYGYTF
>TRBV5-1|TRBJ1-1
CASSLGQYNTEAFF
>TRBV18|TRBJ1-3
CASSPVDRRNTIYF
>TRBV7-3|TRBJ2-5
CASSLLPPETQYF
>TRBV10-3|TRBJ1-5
CAISEDGNSNQPQHF
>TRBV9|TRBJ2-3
CASSANPWLAPTDTQYF
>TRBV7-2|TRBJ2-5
CASSLWSGSRAGRETQYF
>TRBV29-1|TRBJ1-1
CSVDGGRQGFVAFF
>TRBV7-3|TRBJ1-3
CASSAVHGNTIYF
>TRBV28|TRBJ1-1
CASSLAGRAFF
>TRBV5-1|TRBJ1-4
CASSLVGQKNEKLFF
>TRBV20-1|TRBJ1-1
CSASGSRAYEAFF
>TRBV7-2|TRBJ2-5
CASSQGTSGSGQETQYF
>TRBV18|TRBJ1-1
CASSYGQGGSGTEAFF
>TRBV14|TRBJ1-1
CASSPEQGSAEAFF
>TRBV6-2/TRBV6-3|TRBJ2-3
CASSLRTTDTQYF
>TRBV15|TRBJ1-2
CATSRVFGTGLGGYTF
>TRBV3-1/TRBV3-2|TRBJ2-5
CASSQDSTSTTQYF
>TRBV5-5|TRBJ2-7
CASSLGGSRYEQYF
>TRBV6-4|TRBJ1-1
CASSLTDSNTEAFF
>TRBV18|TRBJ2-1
CASSPRTSGGAFYNEQFF
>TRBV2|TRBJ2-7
CASSGTGSMNEQYF
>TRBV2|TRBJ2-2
CASSERVGGENTGELFF
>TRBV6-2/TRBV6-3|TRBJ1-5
CASSLIRSQPQHF